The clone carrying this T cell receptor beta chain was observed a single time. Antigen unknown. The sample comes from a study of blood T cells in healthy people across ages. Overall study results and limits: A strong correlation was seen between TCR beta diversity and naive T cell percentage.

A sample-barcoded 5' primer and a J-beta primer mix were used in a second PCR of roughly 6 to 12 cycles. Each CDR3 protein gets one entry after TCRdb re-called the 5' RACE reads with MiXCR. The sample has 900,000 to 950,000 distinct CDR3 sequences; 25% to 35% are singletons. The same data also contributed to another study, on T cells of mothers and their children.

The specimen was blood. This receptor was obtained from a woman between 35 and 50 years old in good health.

The chain's CDR3 is CASSGQRVNADTQYF. As DNA, the CDR3 is TGTGCCAGCAGCGGACAGAGAGTGAACGCAGATACGCAGTATTTT. The gene calls are TRBV12-3 or TRBV12-4 and TRBJ2-3, with D perhaps TRBD1 (6 bases). The CDR3 contains 15 residues. V lost 6 bases and J 4 bases, leaving 17 bases between the germline ends.